These T cell receptor beta chains were read from a single sample in a study of blood T cell repertoires in COVID-19. Profiled with immunoSEQ multiplex PCR; TCRdb holds only in-frame clones, not every one. The repertoire holds approximately 94,000 clones, with 85% as singletons. What was sequenced was peripheral blood. The source is a man aged 50-59 years with active or convalescent COVID-19. The CDR3 runs from the conserved cysteine through the conserved F or W. D genes are given only for firm matches. Where a row states a size, it is once, few, many or the class of an expanded clone; other rows omit it.

d_gene: .
abundance: .
j_gene: TRBJ2-1
v_gene: TRBV4-1
CDR3nt: TGCGCCAGCAGCCAATATAGCGGCCAATTGGGGAATGAGCAGTTCTTC
CDR3aa: CASSQYSGQLGNEQFF

d_gene: TRBD2
abundance: .
j_gene: TRBJ2-5
v_gene: TRBV5-1
CDR3nt: TGCGCCAGCAGCACAACGGGACTAGCGGGAGTTGGCGAGACCCAGTACTTC
CDR3aa: CASSTTGLAGVGETQYF

d_gene: TRBD1
abundance: .
j_gene: TRBJ1-3
v_gene: TRBV19
CDR3nt: TGTGCCAGTAGTATACGACAGGGACGTGGAAACACCATATATTTT
CDR3aa: CASSIRQGRGNTIYF

d_gene: TRBD1
abundance: .
j_gene: TRBJ1-2
v_gene: TRBV12-5
CDR3nt: TGTGCTAGTGGCGGGACAGGGGGCTATGGCTACACCTTC
CDR3aa: CASGGTGGYGYTF

d_gene: TRBD2
abundance: .
j_gene: TRBJ2-2
v_gene: TRBV9
CDR3nt: TGTGCCAGCAGCGCCGACTCTAGCGGATACACCGGGGAGCTGTTTTTT
CDR3aa: CASSADSSGYTGELFF

d_gene: .
abundance: .
j_gene: TRBJ2-7
v_gene: TRBV4-2
CDR3nt: TGTGCCAGCAGCCAAGATAAACTAGCTAGCTCCTACGAGCAGTACTTC
CDR3aa: CASSQDKLASSYEQYF

d_gene: .
abundance: .
j_gene: TRBJ2-3
v_gene: TRBV30
CDR3nt: TGTGCCTGGAGACTGGTTTCAGATACGCAGTATTTT
CDR3aa: CAWRLVSDTQYF

d_gene: .
abundance: .
j_gene: TRBJ2-2
v_gene: TRBV24-1
CDR3nt: TGTGCCACCAGTGATTTCAGGGACACCGGGGAGCTGTTTTTT
CDR3aa: CATSDFRDTGELFF

d_gene: TRBD2
abundance: many
j_gene: TRBJ2-7
v_gene: TRBV19
CDR3nt: TGTGCCTCCGTTGGAATCCAGGGAGGGGAGCAGTACTTC
CDR3aa: CASVGIQGGEQYF

d_gene: TRBD2
abundance: once
j_gene: TRBJ2-7
v_gene: TRBV6-1
CDR3nt: TGTGCCAGCAGTGAATCTACGGGAGGCCCGATCGGGCAGTACTTC
CDR3aa: CASSESTGGPIGQYF

d_gene: .
abundance: once
j_gene: TRBJ2-7
v_gene: TRBV10-3
CDR3nt: TGTGCCATCAGTATAGAATACGAGCAGTACTTC
CDR3aa: CAISIEYEQYF

d_gene: .
abundance: .
j_gene: TRBJ2-1
v_gene: TRBV14
CDR3nt: TGTGCCAGCAGCCCGGGGACCTACAATGAGCAGTTCTTC
CDR3aa: CASSPGTYNEQFF

d_gene: TRBD1
abundance: .
j_gene: TRBJ1-5
v_gene: TRBV19
CDR3nt: TGTGCCAGTAGTAATGACAGGGCCAATCAGCCCCAGCATTTT
CDR3aa: CASSNDRANQPQHF

d_gene: .
abundance: .
j_gene: TRBJ2-7
v_gene: TRBV21-1
CDR3nt: TGTGCCAGCAGCAAAGAGTTAAGGACTAGAAGCTCCTACGAGCAGTACTTC
CDR3aa: CASSKELRTRSSYEQYF

d_gene: .
abundance: .
j_gene: TRBJ1-1
v_gene: TRBV6-7
CDR3nt: TGTGCCAGCAGTTACCGGGGACTGAAGAACACTGAAGCTTTCTTT
CDR3aa: CASSYRGLKNTEAFF

d_gene: .
abundance: .
j_gene: TRBJ1-2
v_gene: TRBV7-9
CDR3nt: TGTGCCAGCAGCTTAGCGGGGGGTACTAACTATGGCTACACCTTC
CDR3aa: CASSLAGGTNYGYTF

d_gene: .
abundance: .
j_gene: TRBJ2-1
v_gene: TRBV10-1
CDR3nt: TGCGCCAGCAGTGAGTTCGGCGGGATAACCTCTAATGAGCAGTTCTTC
CDR3aa: CASSEFGGITSNEQFF